The clone carrying this T cell receptor beta chain was found a few times. The source of the sample is a study of blood T cell repertoires in COVID-19. Study-level information: Researchers got acute and convalescent COVID-19 samples from the United States, Italy and Spain. The cDNA or gDNA used as material had been derived from T cells, B-cell-depleted T cells, or PBMCs.

Authors' processing steps: Counts of nucleated cells, estimated from reference gene primer amplification, were obtained. Sequenced by immunoSEQ multiplex PCR; TCRdb stores in-frame clones only, minus some. D and trimming were read from the DNA, whereas the V and J calls and clone size are those reported in that table. This sample has about 170,000 clones, with around 89% found just once. Germline lookup yields CDR1 LNHNV and CDR2 YYDKDF (reference sequence). The ends were cut back, 3 bases at V and 4 bases at J, with 13 bases in the middle. The CDR3 is 16 amino acids. The genes are TRBV15 and TRBJ2-6, with D perhaps matching TRBD1 (6 bases). The sample taken for sequencing was peripheral blood. The sequence was collected from a man aged 45-65 years who had recovered from COVID-19. CDR3 sequence (DNA): TGTGCCACCAGCAGTCCCTCAGGGGTAGGGGCCAACGTCCTGACTTTC. This translates into CATSSPSGVGANVLTF.